This T cell receptor beta chain was identified in a study of T cell repertoires in cytomegalovirus infection. One entry per CDR3 protein, called by TCRdb with MiXCR from the reads. The table lists 130,000 or so distinct CDR3 sequences, approximately 5.9% of them singletons. Germline loops: CDR1 SGDLS, CDR2 YYNGEE. V was trimmed by 0 bases and J by 2 bases, leaving 10 bases between them. The CDR3 totals 15 residues. This rearrangement joins TRBV9 to TRBJ2-3; D is undetermined. Sequenced sample: PBMCs. This TCR derives from a human donor in good health (CMV status not recorded). Some clones in this sample may be carry-over from other donors' samples. DNA of the CDR3: TGTGCCAGCAGCGTAGTTGGGGAACTCACAGATACGCAGTATTTT. It codes for CASSVVGELTDTQYF.